This passage covers 27 T cell receptor beta chains from one sample sequenced in a study of blood T cell repertoires in COVID-19. Sequencing was performed with immunoSEQ multiplex PCR; in TCRdb, only in-frame clones are kept and a portion is missing. The sample carries 95,000 to 150,000 clones, 85% recorded once. Input material: peripheral blood. Every receptor here comes from a man aged 80 or over with active or convalescent COVID-19.

The rearrangement links TRBV5-1 to TRBJ2-1; D possibly corresponds to TRBD1 (5 bases). The V gene's germline CDR1 is SGHRS and CDR2 YFSETQ. The CDR3 length is 15 residues. With 0 bases removed from V and 4 bases from J, the gap between germline ends came to 11 bases. The CDR3 DNA is TGCGCCAGCAGCTTGGAAGGGGAATGGTACAATGAGCAGTTCTTC. Translation gives CASSLEGEWYNEQFF.

The rearrangement uses TRBV5-6 and TRBJ1-4; 8 positions match TRBD1. CDR3 length: 16 residues. Germline values: CDR1 SGHDT, CDR2 YYEEEE. Trimming cost V 6 bases and J 5 bases; bases outside gene matches: 12. CDR3 sequence: CASTHLRGQANEKLFF. The CDR3 DNA sequence: TGTGCCAGCACCCATCTTAGGGGACAGGCCAATGAAAAACTGTTTTTT.

This chain links TRBV6-5 with TRBJ1-5, with 8 nucleotides matching TRBD1. The V and J ends lost 7 bases and 6 bases, in that order; junction bases with no gene match: 8. CDR1 is MNHEY and CDR2 is SVGAGI in the germline V gene. The CDR3 totals 14 residues. The CDR3 sequence: CASNPGQGRQPQHF. The CDR3 DNA sequence: TGTGCCAGCAACCCAGGACAGGGCCGTCAGCCCCAGCATTTT.

The chain links TRBV28 to TRBJ2-7; D perhaps matches TRBD2 (5 bases). CDR3 length equals 11 residues. Trimming left V 9 bases short and J 6 bases short, with 12 bases between. Germline V gene data show CDR1 as MDHEN and CDR2 as SYDVKM. The CDR3 protein is CASTGMLEQYF. CDR3 sequence (DNA): TGTGCCAGTACCGGGATGCTCGAGCAGTACTTC. The full variable domain, rest sourced from reference TRBV28 and TRBJ2-7, is DVKVTQSSRYLVKRTGEKVFLECVQDMDHENMFWYRQDPGLGLRLIYFSYDVKMKEKGDIPEGYSVSREKKERFSLILESASTNQTSMYLCASTGMLEQYFGPGTRLTVT.

The J gene is TRBJ1-2, the V gene TRBV5-4; a possible D gene is TRBD1 (5 bases). The V end was cut by 3 bases, the J end by 11 bases, with 23 bases between. CDR1 SGHNT and CDR2 YYREEE come from the germline V gene (reference sequence). This CDR3 contains 15 residues. CDR3 loop: CASSSPYGQGGLYTF. The CDR3 DNA reads as TGTGCCAGCAGCTCACCTTATGGGCAGGGAGGACTATACACCTTC.

The V and J genes are TRBV7-2 and TRBJ2-7, with 11 nucleotides matching TRBD2. There are 15 residues in the CDR3. The V gene's germline CDR1 is SGHTA and CDR2 FQGNSA. Trimming cost V 5 bases and J 4 bases; bases outside gene matches: 7. The DNA for the CDR3 is TGTGCCAGCAGCCCCCCGACTAGCGGGATTTACGAGCAGTACTTC. It translates to CASSPPTSGIYEQYF. The whole variable domain, remainder taken from reference TRBV7-2 and TRBJ2-7, is GAGVSQSPSNKVTEKGKDVELRCDPISGHTALYWYRQSLGQGLEFLIYFQGNSAPDKSGLPSDRFSAERTGGSVSTLTIQRTQQEDSAVYLCASSPPTSGIYEQYFGPGTRLTVT.

The gene calls are TRBV19 and TRBJ2-5; TRBD1 aligns across 7 bases. After removal of 3 bases from V and 13 bases from J, the junction contained 11 bases not matched to a gene. The CDR3 totals 13 residues. Germline assignment: CDR1 LNHDA and CDR2 SQIVND (reference sequence). The CDR3 spells CASSIENGQARYF. CDR3 DNA: TGTGCCAGTAGTATCGAAAACGGACAGGCGAGGTACTTC.

This chain connects TRBV3-1 (or the pseudogene TRBV3-2) to TRBJ1-2; D unresolved. The V and J ends lost 7 bases and 6 bases respectively, with 18 bases between them. CDR1 and CDR2 (germline): LGHDT, YNNKEL (reference sequence). This CDR3 is 14 amino acids long. The CDR3 spells CASTPLPGSDGYTF. Written as DNA, the CDR3 is TGTGCCAGCACTCCCCTACCGGGGTCCGATGGCTACACCTTC.

The chain is built from TRBV11-2 and TRBJ2-2; D is perhaps TRBD2 (6 bases). CDR1 is SGHAT, CDR2 FQNNGV, per germline. Trimming took 6 bases from V and 7 from J, leaving 12 bases between them. This CDR3 is built from 13 residues. The CDR3 sequence: CASREGGIGELFF. The DNA for the CDR3 is TGTGCCAGCAGAGAAGGCGGGATCGGGGAGCTGTTTTTT. Full variable domain (remainder filled in from reference TRBV11-2 and TRBJ2-2): EAGVAQSPRYKIIEKRQSVAFWCNPISGHATLYWYQQILGQGPKLLIQFQNNGVVDDSQLPKDRFSAERLKGVDSTLKIQPAKLEDSAVYLCASREGGIGELFFGEGSRLTVL.

With respect to this clone: Other DNA sequences in the sample encode the same CDR3. The rearrangement links TRBV28 to TRBJ1-2, with D possibly being TRBD1 (6 bases). V gave up 8 bases and J gave up 5 bases, with 12 bases separating them. This CDR3 has 12 residues. CDR1 is MDHEN, CDR2 SYDVKM, per germline. The CDR3 DNA sequence: TGTGCCAGCGGGGGGGCGCGATATGGCTACACCTTC. As protein: CASGGARYGYTF.

This clone was detected only once. The V gene is TRBV24-1, the J gene TRBJ2-3, with 8 bases lining up with TRBD1. In germline, CDR1 is KGHDR, CDR2 SFDVKD. This CDR3 has 15 amino acids. With V trimmed by 6 bases and J by 5 bases, 9 bases remained unmatched. CDR3 region: CATSPRTGRRDTQYF. The DNA for the CDR3 is TGTGCCACCAGTCCGAGGACAGGGAGGAGAGATACGCAGTATTTT.

V gene TRBV18 combines with J gene TRBJ2-5; D is possibly TRBD2 (5 bases). The germline V gene encodes CDR1 KGHSH and CDR2 LQKENI. CDR3 length equals 15 residues. Trimming stripped 0 bases from V and 4 bases from J, with 12 bases between. CDR3 bases: TGTGCCAGCTCACCACCGGAGCGGCAGGCAGAGACCCAGTACTTC. Its translation is CASSPPERQAETQYF.

This chain links TRBV15 with TRBJ2-1, with 8 bases matching TRBD1. This CDR3 is 15 amino acids long. In germline, CDR1 is LNHNV, CDR2 YYDKDF (reference sequence). V lost 3 bases, J lost 3 bases, and 4 bases stayed unmatched. This CDR3 is CATSRSTGGYNEQFF. The CDR3 DNA reads TGTGCCACCAGCAGGTCAACAGGGGGCTACAATGAGCAGTTCTTC.

The chain is built from TRBV7-9 and TRBJ2-3, with D possibly TRBD2 on 6 matching bases. The V end lost 4 bases, the J end lost 0 bases, and 8 bases lay between the germline ends. The CDR3 length is 14 residues. Germline V lookup: CDR1 SEHNR, CDR2 FQNEAQ (reference sequence). DNA for the CDR3: TGTGCCAGCAGCTCCGGGAGTAGCACAGATACGCAGTATTTT. The encoded protein is CASSSGSSTDTQYF.

V and J are TRBV7-9 and TRBJ1-2, with TRBD1 matching over 8 bases. The trim removed 5 bases at V and 4 bases at J, leaving 9 bases unmatched. The CDR3 spans 15 residues. From germline, CDR1 is SEHNR and CDR2 FQNEAQ (reference sequence). CDR3: CASSTNRGIGYGYTF. CDR3 in DNA: TGTGCCAGCAGCACAAACAGGGGGATCGGCTATGGCTACACCTTC.

The chain has TRBV3-1 (or the pseudogene TRBV3-2) and TRBJ2-2; D is ambiguous. In germline, CDR1 is LGHDT, CDR2 YNNKEL (reference sequence). V lost 4 bases and J lost 2, with 8 bases in between. The length of the CDR3 is 14 residues. CDR3: CASSPLLNTGELFF. The DNA for the CDR3 is TGTGCCAGCAGCCCCTTGTTAAACACCGGGGAGCTGTTTTTT.

The chain combines TRBV7-2 with TRBJ2-7; tentatively, D is TRBD1 (5 bases). The CDR3 sequence is 14 residues long. Trimming pared 1 base from V and 5 bases from J, leaving 12 bases between. Germline assignment: CDR1 SGHTA and CDR2 FQGNSA. The CDR3 DNA reads as TGTGCCAGCAGCTTAGGGCAGGGTTGGAACGAGCAGTACTTC. Residues: CASSLGQGWNEQYF.

This chain links TRBV19 with TRBJ2-5, with TRBD1 identical over 7 bases. This CDR3 comprises 14 residues. Germline-derived CDR1 and CDR2 are LNHDA and SQIVND (reference sequence). Unmatched junction bases numbered 4, after V lost 4 bases and J lost 2 bases. In nucleotides, the CDR3 is TGTGCCAGTAGTAAACAGGGGAATCAAGAGACCCAGTACTTC. This codes for CASSKQGNQETQYF.

The chain links TRBV11-2 to TRBJ2-3; the D is unclear. CDR3 length: 16 residues. Germline V gene lookup returns CDR1 SGHAT and CDR2 FQNNGV. The V and J ends lost 0 bases and 1 base respectively, with 11 bases between them. The CDR3, as DNA: TGTGCCAGCAGCTTAGATTCCCGTACGGGCACAGATACGCAGTATTTT. Translation gives CASSLDSRTGTDTQYF.

The chain recombines TRBV25-1 with TRBJ1-2; 9 bases agree with TRBD1. Trimming removed 3 bases from V and 2 bases from J; junction bases left unmatched: 4. This CDR3 contains 15 residues. Germline V CDR1 and CDR2: MGHDK, SYGVNS. In DNA form, the CDR3 reads TGTGCCAGCAGTGACAGAGACAGGGGGAACTATGGCTACACCTTC. Amino acids: CASSDRDRGNYGYTF.

This clone was counted only a few times. The chain couples TRBV18 to TRBJ1-1; D gene unclear. This CDR3 has 15 residues. V lost 4 bases and J lost 2, with 14 bases in between. The germline V gene has CDR1 KGHSH and CDR2 LQKENI. CDR3 loop: CASSLTGVPNTEAFF. The CDR3 bases are TGTGCCAGCTCACTAACGGGAGTCCCAAACACTGAAGCTTTCTTT.

A single count supports this clone. The V and J genes are TRBV30 and TRBJ2-6; 8 bases are a match to TRBD1. The CDR3 runs to 18 residues. Germline V gene lookup returns CDR1 GTSNPN and CDR2 SVGIG (reference sequence). The junction had 9 bases not matched to a gene; V was cut back by 1 base and J by 1 base. The CDR3 sequence: CAWSGSQGAKSGANVLTF. For the CDR3, the DNA is TGTGCCTGGAGTGGGTCTCAGGGGGCTAAGTCTGGGGCCAACGTCCTGACTTTC.

This clone was counted once. This chain links TRBV5-1 with TRBJ2-3, with 8 bases fitting TRBD2. The CDR3 length is 15 residues. CDR1 and CDR2 from the germline V gene are SGHRS and YFSETQ. With 4 bases clipped from V and 0 bases from J, the junction kept 4 bases outside the gene matches. The CDR3 loop reads CASSPAGASTDTQYF. The DNA of the CDR3 is TGCGCCAGCAGCCCAGCGGGGGCCAGCACAGATACGCAGTATTTT.

CDR3 sequence (DNA): TGTGCCAGCAGTTTTGGCGCGGGAACCTACGAGCAGTACTTC. Translated: CASSFGAGTYEQYF. The V call is TRBV27, the J call TRBJ2-7; possible D gene TRBD2, 6 bases. The CDR3 extends over 14 amino acids. The ends were cut back, 3 bases at V and 2 bases at J, with 11 bases in the middle. Germline V gene data show CDR1 as MNHEY and CDR2 as SMNVEV (reference sequence).

The count of this clone is one. The chain joins TRBV7-8 to TRBJ2-1; tentative D call: TRBD2 (5 bases). Germline V gene sequence: CDR1 SGHVS, CDR2 FQNEAQ. The CDR3 is made up of 16 amino acids. V was cut by 1 base and J by 4 bases, with 14 bases left in between. CDR3 amino acids: CASSLGSRGGYNEQFF. Written as DNA, the CDR3 is TGTGCCAGCAGCTTAGGGTCCCGGGGTGGGTACAATGAGCAGTTCTTC.

The chain couples TRBV12-3 or TRBV12-4 to TRBJ2-5; unclear D gene. The V end lost 2 bases, the J end lost 5 bases, and 9 bases lay between the germline ends. This CDR3 is built from 13 residues. The CDR3 sequence: CASSLQSQETQYF. Written as DNA, the CDR3 is TGTGCCAGCAGTTTACAATCTCAGGAGACCCAGTACTTC.

The rearrangement links TRBV7-3 to TRBJ1-2; 7 bases map to TRBD1. Germline V CDR1 and CDR2: SGHTA, FQGTGA. Trimming took 6 bases from V and 6 from J; bases not matched to a gene: 22. The CDR3 extends over 18 amino acids. The CDR3 DNA follows: TGTGCCAGCAGATCAACCCCCATGCTAGGGACAGACAAAAATGGCTACACCTTC. Translation gives CASRSTPMLGTDKNGYTF.